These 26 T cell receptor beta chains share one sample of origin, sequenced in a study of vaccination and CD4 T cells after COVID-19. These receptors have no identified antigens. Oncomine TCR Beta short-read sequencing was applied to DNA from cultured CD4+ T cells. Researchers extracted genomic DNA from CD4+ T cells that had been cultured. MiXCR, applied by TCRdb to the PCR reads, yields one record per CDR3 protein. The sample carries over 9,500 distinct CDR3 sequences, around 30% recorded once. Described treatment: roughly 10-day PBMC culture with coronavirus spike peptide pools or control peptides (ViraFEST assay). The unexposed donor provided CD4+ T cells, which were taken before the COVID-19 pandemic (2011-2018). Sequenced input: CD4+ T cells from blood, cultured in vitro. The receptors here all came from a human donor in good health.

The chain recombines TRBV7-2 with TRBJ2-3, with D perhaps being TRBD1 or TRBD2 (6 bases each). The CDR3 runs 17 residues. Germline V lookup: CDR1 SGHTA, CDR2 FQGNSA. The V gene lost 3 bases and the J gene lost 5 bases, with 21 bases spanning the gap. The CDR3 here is CASSLVSSGGGKDTQYF. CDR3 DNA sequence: TGTGCCAGCAGCTTGGTCTCCAGCGGAGGGGGAAAAGATACGCAGTATTTT.

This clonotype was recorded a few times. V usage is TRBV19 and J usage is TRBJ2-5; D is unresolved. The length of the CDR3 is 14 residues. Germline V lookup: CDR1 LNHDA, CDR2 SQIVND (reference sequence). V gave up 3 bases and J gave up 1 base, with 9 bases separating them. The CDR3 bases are TGTGCCAGTAGTATTTCACCGACCCAAGAGACCCAGTACTTC. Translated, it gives CASSISPTQETQYF. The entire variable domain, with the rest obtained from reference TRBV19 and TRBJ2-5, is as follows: DGGITQSPKYLFRKEGQNVTLSCEQNLNHDAMYWYRQDPGQGLRLIYYSQIVNDFQKGDIAEGYSVSREKKESFPLTVTSAQKNPTAFYLCASSISPTQETQYFGPGTRLLVL.

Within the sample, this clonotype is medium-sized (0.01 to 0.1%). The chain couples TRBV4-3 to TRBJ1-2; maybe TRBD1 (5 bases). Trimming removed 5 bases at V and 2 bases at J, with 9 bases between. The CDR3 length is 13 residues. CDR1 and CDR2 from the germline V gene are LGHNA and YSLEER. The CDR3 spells CASSSEGNYGYTF. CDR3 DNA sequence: TGCGCCAGCAGCTCCGAGGGGAACTATGGCTACACCTTC.

The CDR3 region is CASSAGDRSAQYF. CDR3 sequence (DNA): TGTGCCAGTAGTGCCGGGGACAGGTCGGCGCAGTATTTT. The rearrangement links TRBV19 to TRBJ2-3; 8 bases are a match to TRBD1. CDR3 length equals 13 residues. Trimming cost V 5 bases and J 10 bases; bases outside gene matches: 8. Germline V lookup: CDR1 LNHDA, CDR2 SQIVND (reference sequence).

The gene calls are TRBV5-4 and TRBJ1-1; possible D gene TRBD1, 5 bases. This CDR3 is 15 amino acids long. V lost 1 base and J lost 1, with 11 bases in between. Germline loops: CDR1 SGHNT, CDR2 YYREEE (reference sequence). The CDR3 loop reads CASSLRQGQNTEAFF. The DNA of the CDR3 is TGTGCCAGCAGCTTGCGGCAGGGCCAGAACACTGAAGCTTTCTTT.

The CDR3 bases are TGTGCCACCAGTGACTCAGGGGAGGTCAGGGAAAAACTGTTTTTT. The encoded protein is CATSDSGEVREKLFF. The chain combines TRBV24-1 with TRBJ1-4, with a possible D match to TRBD1 (6 bases). Looked up from germline, CDR1 is KGHDR and CDR2 is SFDVKD. The CDR3 consists of 15 residues. Deletions cut 4 bases from V and 8 bases from J, with 16 bases between.

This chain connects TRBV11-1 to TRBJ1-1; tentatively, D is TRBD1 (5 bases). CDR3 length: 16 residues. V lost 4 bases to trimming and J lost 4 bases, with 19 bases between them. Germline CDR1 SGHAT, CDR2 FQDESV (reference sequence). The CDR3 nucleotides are TGTGCCAGCAGCTATTCCCGTCGGAGCAGGGCCACTGAAGCTTTCTTT. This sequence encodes CASSYSRRSRATEAFF.

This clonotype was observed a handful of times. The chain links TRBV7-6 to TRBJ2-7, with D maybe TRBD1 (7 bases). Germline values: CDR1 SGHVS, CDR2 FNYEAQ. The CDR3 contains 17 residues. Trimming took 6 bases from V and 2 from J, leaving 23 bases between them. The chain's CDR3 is CASSRARGTVSAYEQYF. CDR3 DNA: TGTGCCAGCAGTCGGGCCCGGGGGACAGTGAGTGCCTACGAGCAGTACTTC. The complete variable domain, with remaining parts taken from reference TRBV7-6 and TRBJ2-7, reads GAGVSQSPRYKVTKRGQDVALRCDPISGHVSLYWYRQALGQGPEFLTYFNYEAQQDKSGLPNDRFSAERPEGSISTLTIQRTEQRDSAMYRCASSRARGTVSAYEQYFGPGTRLTVT.

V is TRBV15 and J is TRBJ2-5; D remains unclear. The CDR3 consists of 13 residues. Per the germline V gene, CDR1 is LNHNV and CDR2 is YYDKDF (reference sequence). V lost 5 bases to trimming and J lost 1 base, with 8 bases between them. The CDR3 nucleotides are TGTGCCACCAGCCCCTCGATCCAAGAGACCCAGTACTTC. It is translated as CATSPSIQETQYF.

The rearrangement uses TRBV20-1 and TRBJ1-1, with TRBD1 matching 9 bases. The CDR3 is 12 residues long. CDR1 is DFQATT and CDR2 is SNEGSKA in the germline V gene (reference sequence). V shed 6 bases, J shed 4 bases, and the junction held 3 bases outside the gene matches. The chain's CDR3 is CSAQTGGTEAFF. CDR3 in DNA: TGCAGTGCCCAGACAGGGGGCACTGAAGCTTTCTTT.

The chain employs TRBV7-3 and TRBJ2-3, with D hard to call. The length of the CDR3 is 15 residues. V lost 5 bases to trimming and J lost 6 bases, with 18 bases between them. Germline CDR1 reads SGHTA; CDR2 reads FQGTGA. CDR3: CASSPTPNPSDTQYF. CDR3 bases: TGTGCCAGCAGCCCTACCCCTAACCCAAGTGATACGCAGTATTTT.

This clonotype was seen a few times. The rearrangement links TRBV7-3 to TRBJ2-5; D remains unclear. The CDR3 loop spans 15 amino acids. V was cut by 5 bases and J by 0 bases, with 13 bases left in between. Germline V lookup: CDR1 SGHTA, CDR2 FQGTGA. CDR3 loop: CASSSGGANQETQYF. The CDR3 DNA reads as TGTGCCAGCAGCAGTGGTGGAGCCAACCAAGAGACCCAGTACTTC. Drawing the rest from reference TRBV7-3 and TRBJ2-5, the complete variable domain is GAGVSQTPSNKVTEKGKYVELRCDPISGHTALYWYRQSLGQGPEFLIYFQGTGAADDSGLPNDRFFAVRPEGSVSTLKIQRTERGDSAVYLCASSSGGANQETQYFGPGTRLLVL.

CDR3 coding DNA: TGTGCCAGCAGCTTCTGGGGTCGCGGCCCCACCGGGGAGCTGTTTTTT. Its translation: CASSFWGRGPTGELFF. The rearrangement uses TRBV7-8 and TRBJ2-2; D uncertain. V lost 3 bases and J 4 bases, leaving 15 bases between the germline ends. The CDR3 is made up of 16 amino acids. Germline-derived CDR1 and CDR2 are SGHVS and FQNEAQ.

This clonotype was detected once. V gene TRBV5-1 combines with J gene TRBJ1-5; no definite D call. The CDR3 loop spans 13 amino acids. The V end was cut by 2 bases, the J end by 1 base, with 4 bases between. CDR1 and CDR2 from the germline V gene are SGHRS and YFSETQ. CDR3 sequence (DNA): TGCGCCAGCAGCTTAGACAGCAATCAGCCCCAGCATTTT. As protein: CASSLDSNQPQHF.

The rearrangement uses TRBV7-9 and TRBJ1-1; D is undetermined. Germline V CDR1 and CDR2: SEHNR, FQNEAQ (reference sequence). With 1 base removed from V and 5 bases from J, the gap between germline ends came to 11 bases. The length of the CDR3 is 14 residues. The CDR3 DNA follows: TGTGCCAGCAGCTTAGTTAGAGGGCGAACTGAAGCTTTCTTT. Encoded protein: CASSLVRGRTEAFF.

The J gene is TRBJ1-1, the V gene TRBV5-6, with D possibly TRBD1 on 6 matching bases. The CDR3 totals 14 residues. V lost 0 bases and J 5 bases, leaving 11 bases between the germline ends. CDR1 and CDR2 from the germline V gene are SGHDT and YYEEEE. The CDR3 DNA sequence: TGTGCCAGCAGCTTGGTCCCGACAGGTACTGAAGCTTTCTTT. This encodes CASSLVPTGTEAFF.

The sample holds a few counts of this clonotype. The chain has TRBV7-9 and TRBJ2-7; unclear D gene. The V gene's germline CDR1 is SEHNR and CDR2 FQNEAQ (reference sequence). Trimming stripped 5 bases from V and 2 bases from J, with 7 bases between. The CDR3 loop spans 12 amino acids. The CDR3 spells CASSLTTYEQYF. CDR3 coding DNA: TGTGCCAGCAGCCTTACTACCTACGAGCAGTACTTC. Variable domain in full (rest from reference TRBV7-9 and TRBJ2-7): DTGVSQNPRHKITKRGQNVTFRCDPISEHNRLYWYRQTLGQGPEFLTYFQNEAQLEKSRLLSDRFSAERPKGSFSTLEIQRTEQGDSAMYLCASSLTTYEQYFGPGTRLTVT.

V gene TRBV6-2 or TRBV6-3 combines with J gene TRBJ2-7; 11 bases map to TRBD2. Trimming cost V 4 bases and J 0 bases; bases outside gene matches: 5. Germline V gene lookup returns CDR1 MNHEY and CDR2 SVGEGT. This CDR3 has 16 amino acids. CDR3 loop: CASSWRLAGNSYEQYF. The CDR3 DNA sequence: TGTGCCAGCAGTTGGAGACTAGCGGGGAACTCCTACGAGCAGTACTTC.

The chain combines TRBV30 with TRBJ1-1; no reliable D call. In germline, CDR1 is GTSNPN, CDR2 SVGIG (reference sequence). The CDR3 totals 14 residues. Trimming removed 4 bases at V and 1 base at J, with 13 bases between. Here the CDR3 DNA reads TGTGCCTGGAAAGTCGGTGGCAGGAACACTGAAGCTTTCTTT. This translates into CAWKVGGRNTEAFF. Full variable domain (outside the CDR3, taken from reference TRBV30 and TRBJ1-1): SQTIHQWPATLVQPVGSPLSLECTVEGTSNPNLYWYRQAAGRGLQLLFYSVGIGQISSEVPQNLSASRPQDRQFILSSKKLLLSDSGFYLCAWKVGGRNTEAFFGQGTRLTVV.

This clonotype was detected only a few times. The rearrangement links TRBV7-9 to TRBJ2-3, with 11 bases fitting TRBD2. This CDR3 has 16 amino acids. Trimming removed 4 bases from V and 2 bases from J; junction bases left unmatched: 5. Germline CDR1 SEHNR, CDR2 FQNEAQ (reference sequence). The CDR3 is CASSSVAGGPTDTQYF. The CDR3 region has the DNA TGTGCCAGCAGCTCCGTAGCGGGAGGGCCCACAGATACGCAGTATTTT.

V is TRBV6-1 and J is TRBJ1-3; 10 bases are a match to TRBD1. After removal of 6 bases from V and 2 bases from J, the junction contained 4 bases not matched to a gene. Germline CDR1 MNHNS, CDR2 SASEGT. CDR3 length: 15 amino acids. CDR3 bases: TGTGCCAGCAGACGGGACAGGGGAACTGGAAACACCATATATTTT. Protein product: CASRRDRGTGNTIYF.

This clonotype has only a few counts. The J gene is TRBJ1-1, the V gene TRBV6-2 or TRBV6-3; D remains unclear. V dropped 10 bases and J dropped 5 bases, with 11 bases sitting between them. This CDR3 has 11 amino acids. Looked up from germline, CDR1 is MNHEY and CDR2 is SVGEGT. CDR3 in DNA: TGTGCCACCTCGCCTAGGACTGAAGCTTTCTTT. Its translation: CATSPRTEAFF.

Here the CDR3 reads CASSFRGRGGDTQYF. CDR3 in DNA: TGTGCCAGCAGCTTTAGGGGGCGAGGGGGAGATACGCAGTATTTT. The rearrangement joins TRBV7-8 to TRBJ2-3; 7 bases map to TRBD1. Losses at the gene ends were 3 bases for V and 5 bases for J; bases not matched to a gene: 8. CDR1 and CDR2 (germline): SGHVS, FQNEAQ. CDR3 size: 15 residues.

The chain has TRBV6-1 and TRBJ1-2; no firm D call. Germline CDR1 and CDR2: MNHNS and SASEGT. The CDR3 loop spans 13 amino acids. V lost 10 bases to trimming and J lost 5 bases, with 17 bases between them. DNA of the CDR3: TGTGCCACCTATGGGCACGGAGGATATGGCTACACCTTC. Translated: CATYGHGGYGYTF.

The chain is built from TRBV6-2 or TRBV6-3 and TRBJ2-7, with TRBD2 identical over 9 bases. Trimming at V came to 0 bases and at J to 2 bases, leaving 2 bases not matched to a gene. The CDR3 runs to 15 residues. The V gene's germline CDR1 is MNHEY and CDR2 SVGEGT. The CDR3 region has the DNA TGTGCCAGCAGTTACTCCGGCGGGAGGGCCTACGAGCAGTACTTC. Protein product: CASSYSGGRAYEQYF.

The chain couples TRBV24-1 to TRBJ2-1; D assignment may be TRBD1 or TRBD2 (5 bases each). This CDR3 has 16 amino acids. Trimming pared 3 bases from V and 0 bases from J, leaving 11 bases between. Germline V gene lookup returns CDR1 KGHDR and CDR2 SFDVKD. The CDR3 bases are TGTGCCACCAGTGATCTTGAGGGGAGCTCCTACAATGAGCAGTTCTTC. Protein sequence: CATSDLEGSSYNEQFF.